This T cell receptor beta chain was captured by sequencing in a study of OX40 agonist ivuxolimab in advanced cancers. With V trimmed by 2 bases and J by 6 bases, 6 bases remained unmatched. There are 15 residues in the CDR3. CDR1 is KGHSH and CDR2 is LQKENI in the germline V gene. Sequencing was performed with immunoSEQ multiplex PCR; in TCRdb, only in-frame clones are kept and a portion is missing. The data show approximately 77,000 clones, around nine tenths seen once. The sequencing used CD4+ or CD8+ T cells sorted from blood, collected in a trial of the OX40 agonist ivuxolimab. The receptor's source is an adult with an advanced solid tumor such as melanoma, head and neck, liver or kidney cancer. The V and J genes are TRBV18 and TRBJ2-5, with 10 bases matching TRBD1. The CDR3 loop reads CASSPGDRGTQTQYF. The CDR3 DNA reads as TGTGCCAGCTCACCAGGGGACAGGGGTACACAGACCCAGTACTTC. Looking up the rest from reference TRBV18 and TRBJ2-5 gives the full variable domain: NAGVMQNPRHLVRRRGQEARLRCSPMKGHSHVYWYRQLPEEGLKFMVYLQKENIIDESGMPKERFSAEFPKEGPSILRIQQVVRGDSAAYFCASSPGDRGTQTQYFGPGTRLLVL.